Shown below are 32 T cell receptor beta chains from a single sample sequenced in a study of T cell repertoires in cytomegalovirus infection. TCRdb used MiXCR to reprocess the reads, holding one entry per CDR3 protein. The table shows 550,000 to 700,000 distinct CDR3 sequences, with 40% occurring only once. For these TCRs, the target antigens are not known. Specimen: cultured PBMCs, collected from culture after CMV antigen stimulation. The receptors were sampled from a human donor in good health (CMV status not recorded). Some clones in this sample may be carry-over from other donors' samples.

The gene calls are TRBV20-1 and TRBJ2-3, with 12 positions matching TRBD2. V shed 6 bases and J 5 bases; nucleotides not matched to a gene: 21. The CDR3 runs 19 residues. Germline CDR1 and CDR2: DFQATT and SNEGSKA (reference sequence). The CDR3 here is CSAEDATTSGSLRGDTQYF. CDR3 in DNA: TGCAGTGCCGAGGATGCCACGACTAGCGGGAGCTTGAGGGGAGATACGCAGTATTTT.

This clonotype occurred many times. The chain joins TRBV7-2 to TRBJ2-2; D unresolved. Trimming pared 5 bases from V and 3 bases from J, leaving 13 bases between. The CDR3 consists of 15 residues. Looked up from germline, CDR1 is SGHTA and CDR2 is FQGNSA. CDR3 bases: TGTGCCAGCAGCCTGGGTAATAGGGACACCGGGGAGCTGTTTTTT. This translates into CASSLGNRDTGELFF. Full variable domain (missing parts from reference TRBV7-2 and TRBJ2-2): GAGVSQSPSNKVTEKGKDVELRCDPISGHTALYWYRQSLGQGLEFLIYFQGNSAPDKSGLPSDRFSAERTGGSVSTLTIQRTQQEDSAVYLCASSLGNRDTGELFFGEGSRLTVL.

This clonotype was observed many times. The V gene is TRBV7-2, the J gene TRBJ2-1; D ambiguous. The CDR3 consists of 15 residues. CDR1 is SGHTA and CDR2 is FQGNSA in the germline V gene. Trimming took off 6 bases at V and 4 bases at J, with 16 bases between the two ends. In DNA form, the CDR3 reads TGTGCCAGCAGAACCGACGCACACGAGTACAATGAGCAGTTCTTC. Translated, it gives CASRTDAHEYNEQFF.

As concerns this clonotype: A much larger clone lies a single base off, so this may be a read error. The chain couples TRBV5-6 to TRBJ1-6; D unresolved. The CDR3 has 13 residues. CDR1 and CDR2 from the germline V gene are SGHDT and YYEEEE. Trimming cost V 2 bases and J 6 bases, with 6 bases left between them. The CDR3 region is CASSLQFNSPLHF. CDR3 coding DNA: TGTGCCAGCAGCTTACAGTTTAATTCACCCCTCCACTTT.

V usage is TRBV4-2 and J usage is TRBJ2-2, with a possible D match to TRBD2 (6 bases). The CDR3 runs to 17 residues. CDR1 and CDR2 from the germline V gene are LGHNA and YNFKEQ. The ends were cut back, 0 bases at V and 0 bases at J, with 11 bases in the middle. The CDR3 spells CASSQDRRAANTGELFF. Written as DNA, the CDR3 is TGTGCCAGCAGCCAAGATAGGAGGGCAGCGAACACCGGGGAGCTGTTTTTT.

This clonotype was seen only a few times. The chain combines TRBV7-8 with TRBJ2-7, with TRBD1 as a possible D gene (5 bases). Trimming removed 4 bases from V and 3 bases from J, with 16 bases in between. Germline CDR1 reads SGHVS; CDR2 reads FQNEAQ. This CDR3 is built from 15 residues. CDR3 protein: CASSYGQEAYYEQYF. The CDR3 coding sequence is TGTGCCAGCAGCTACGGACAAGAAGCGTACTACGAGCAGTACTTC.

The V and J genes are TRBV28 and TRBJ2-5; a weak D match, TRBD1 (5 bases). The V gene's germline CDR1 is MDHEN and CDR2 SYDVKM. The germline V and J ends were trimmed by 3 bases and 3 bases, with 8 bases remaining between them. CDR3 length: 13 residues. The DNA for the CDR3 is TGTGCCAGCAGTTTCCGACAGAAAGAGACCCAGTACTTC. Translation: CASSFRQKETQYF.

This clonotype turned up a few times. The genes are TRBV6-1 and TRBJ2-1; D might be TRBD1 or TRBD2, each matching 5 bases. Germline V gene lookup returns CDR1 MNHNS and CDR2 SASEGT. Trimming pared 6 bases from V and 4 bases from J, leaving 16 bases between. The CDR3 length is 15 residues. The CDR3 DNA reads as TGTGCCAGCAGCGCCGGGACCCCTGGGTACAATGAGCAGTTCTTC. Amino acids: CASSAGTPGYNEQFF.

The chain links TRBV27 to TRBJ1-1, with D tentatively TRBD1 (5 bases). V lost 4 bases and J 4 bases, leaving 19 bases between the germline ends. Germline CDR1 reads MNHEY; CDR2 reads SMNVEV (reference sequence). This CDR3 comprises 16 residues. The CDR3 reads CASSSLQDDSTTEAFF. In nucleotides, the CDR3 is TGTGCCAGCAGTTCCCTCCAGGACGACAGTACCACTGAAGCTTTCTTT.

The genes are TRBV6-1 and TRBJ1-1; TRBD1 is a possible D gene (6 bases). The CDR3 is 14 residues long. V was trimmed by 6 bases and J by 3 bases, leaving 14 bases between them. Germline V gene sequence: CDR1 MNHNS, CDR2 SASEGT. CDR3 loop: CASSRTAGDTEAFF. The CDR3 bases are TGTGCCAGCAGCAGGACAGCAGGGGACACTGAAGCTTTCTTT.

There are a few counts of this clonotype. V gene TRBV12-3 or TRBV12-4 combines with J gene TRBJ2-1; TRBD1 might be the D (6 bases). The V end lost 3 bases, the J end lost 6 bases, and 12 bases lay between the germline ends. The CDR3 spans 14 residues. In DNA form, the CDR3 reads TGTGCCAGCAGTTTCGGGACACCCGTCAATGAGCAGTTCTTC. Translation: CASSFGTPVNEQFF.

This chain uses TRBV7-9 with TRBJ2-5, with D possibly matching TRBD2 (7 bases). The ends were cut back, 1 base at V and 1 base at J, with 10 bases in the middle. Germline CDR1 reads SEHNR; CDR2 reads FQNEAQ (reference sequence). The length of the CDR3 is 15 residues. The CDR3 loop reads CASSLVGGRQETQYF. CDR3 DNA sequence: TGTGCCAGCAGCTTAGTGGGGGGGCGCCAAGAGACCCAGTACTTC.

The chain couples TRBV12-3 or TRBV12-4 to TRBJ2-1; 11 nucleotides agree with TRBD1. The trim removed 4 bases at V and 8 bases at J, leaving 7 bases unmatched. The CDR3 is made up of 15 amino acids. CDR3 protein: CASSWSGQGVDEQFF. CDR3 nucleotide sequence: TGTGCCAGCAGTTGGTCGGGACAGGGGGTGGATGAGCAGTTCTTC.

There are a few counts of this clonotype. The CDR3 loop is CASSQWDGLGGYEQYF. DNA for the CDR3: TGTGCCAGCAGCCAATGGGACGGGTTGGGGGGTTACGAGCAGTACTTC. This rearrangement joins TRBV7-2 to TRBJ2-7; D possibly corresponds to TRBD2 (6 bases). Germline CDR1 is SGHTA and CDR2 is FQGNSA. This CDR3 contains 16 residues. The V end was cut by 5 bases, the J end by 4 bases, with 21 bases between.

The chain couples TRBV11-2 to TRBJ2-7; D is perhaps TRBD1 (6 bases). The CDR3 has 12 amino acids. Germline assignment: CDR1 SGHAT and CDR2 FQNNGV. V lost 5 bases and J lost 6, with 11 bases in between. DNA for the CDR3: TGTGCCAGCAGCCCGCAGGGGCGCGAGCAGTACTTC. This gives the protein CASSPQGREQYF.

V gene TRBV15 combines with J gene TRBJ1-1; D ambiguous. CDR1 and CDR2 (germline): LNHNV, YYDKDF (reference sequence). The V gene lost 10 bases and the J gene lost 0 bases, with 12 bases spanning the gap. This CDR3 has 13 amino acids. Here the CDR3 reads CAITAGLNTEAFF. The CDR3 region has the DNA TGTGCCATCACGGCAGGCCTGAACACTGAAGCTTTCTTT.

V is TRBV20-1 and J is TRBJ2-5, with 12 bases identical to TRBD2. The V and J ends lost 0 bases and 3 bases, in that order; junction bases with no gene match: 5. CDR1 and CDR2 from the germline V gene are DFQATT and SNEGSKA (reference sequence). CDR3 length equals 16 residues. The CDR3 DNA is TGCAGTGCTAGAGATCGGACTAGCGGGGCAAAAGAGACCCAGTACTTC. This codes for CSARDRTSGAKETQYF.

V is TRBV7-2 and J is TRBJ1-6; TRBD1 is a possible D gene (5 bases). Trimming shortened V by 4 bases and J by 7 bases, and 14 bases separated the two germline ends. From germline, CDR1 is SGHTA and CDR2 FQGNSA. The CDR3 sequence is 15 residues long. CDR3 amino acids: CASSSPTEGNSPLHF. The CDR3, as DNA: TGTGCCAGCAGCTCACCGACAGAAGGGAATTCACCCCTCCACTTT.

The J gene is TRBJ1-3, the V gene TRBV28, with D possibly TRBD1 on 6 matching bases. The germline V gene has CDR1 MDHEN and CDR2 SYDVKM. The ends were cut back, 6 bases at V and 4 bases at J, with 13 bases in the middle. The CDR3 is 14 amino acids. For the CDR3, the DNA is TGTGCCAGCAGGACACCGGGACAAGGAAACACCATATATTTT. Its translation: CASRTPGQGNTIYF.

There are a few counts of this clonotype. The chain carries TRBV7-2 and TRBJ2-1; 7 bases agree with TRBD2. Per germline, CDR1 SGHTA and CDR2 FQGNSA. With V trimmed by 3 bases and J by 5 bases, 10 bases remained unmatched. The length of the CDR3 is 16 residues. CDR3 region: CASSFSGTNTNNEQFF. CDR3 bases: TGTGCCAGCAGCTTCTCTGGGACTAACACGAACAATGAGCAGTTCTTC. The full variable domain, its missing parts supplied by reference TRBV7-2 and TRBJ2-1, is GAGVSQSPSNKVTEKGKDVELRCDPISGHTALYWYRQSLGQGLEFLIYFQGNSAPDKSGLPSDRFSAERTGGSVSTLTIQRTQQEDSAVYLCASSFSGTNTNNEQFFGPGTRLTVL.

This chain joins TRBV7-2 and TRBJ2-3, with D possibly matching TRBD2 (5 bases). This CDR3 has 14 residues. The V gene lost 11 bases and the J gene lost 6 bases, with 21 bases spanning the gap. The germline V gene encodes CDR1 SGHTA and CDR2 FQGNSA. CDR3 in amino acids: CASWESGLRDTQYF. The CDR3 nucleotides read TGTGCCTCCTGGGAGAGCGGACTTAGGGATACGCAGTATTTT.

This clonotype came up many times. The chain combines TRBV7-2 with TRBJ2-5; a possible D gene is TRBD1 (6 bases). Germline V CDR1 and CDR2: SGHTA, FQGNSA. Trimming shortened V by 5 bases and J by 5 bases, and 18 bases separated the two germline ends. CDR3 size: 15 residues. DNA for the CDR3: TGTGCCAGCAGCCGTTACTGGTCCCAGGGGGAGACCCAGTACTTC. It specifies CASSRYWSQGETQYF.

Ten or more counts support this clonotype. The chain combines TRBV7-2 with TRBJ2-3; the D gene is possibly TRBD1 (6 bases). CDR3 length: 13 residues. V was cut by 7 bases and J by 3 bases, with 11 bases left in between. From germline, CDR1 is SGHTA and CDR2 FQGNSA. The CDR3 region is CASTGQMTDTQYF. CDR3 coding DNA: TGTGCCAGCACCGGACAGATGACAGATACGCAGTATTTT.

The J gene is TRBJ1-6, the V gene TRBV27, with D possibly matching TRBD1 (6 bases). V lost 6 bases and J 5 bases, leaving 11 bases between the germline ends. This CDR3 is 14 amino acids long. Germline loops: CDR1 MNHEY, CDR2 SMNVEV (reference sequence). CDR3 nucleotides: TGTGCCAGCAGAACCGGGACAAATAATTCACCCCTCCACTTT. Translation gives CASRTGTNNSPLHF.

For the CDR3, the DNA is TGTGCCAGCTCGGGAGGAGGGCTGCACGCAGATACGCAGTATTTT. It specifies CASSGGGLHADTQYF. The chain carries TRBV2 and TRBJ2-3, with 7 bases fitting TRBD2. The CDR3 has 15 residues. V shed 8 bases and J 4 bases; nucleotides not matched to a gene: 12. CDR1 is SNHLY, CDR2 FYNNEI, per germline.

This clonotype was picked up many times. The rearrangement joins TRBV19 to TRBJ1-2; D ambiguous. The V and J ends lost 5 bases and 7 bases respectively, with 11 bases between them. Germline CDR1 and CDR2: LNHDA and SQIVND (reference sequence). This CDR3 contains 12 residues. The CDR3 loop reads CASSPGSGGYTF. CDR3 in DNA: TGTGCCAGTAGTCCCGGATCGGGTGGCTACACCTTC.

The chain links TRBV5-1 to TRBJ2-3, with D unresolved. Germline CDR1 and CDR2: SGHRS and YFSETQ. The V end lost 2 bases, the J end lost 4 bases, and 14 bases lay between the germline ends. The CDR3 sequence is 15 residues long. DNA of the CDR3: TGCGCCAGCAGCTTCATAGCCGGTACGGCAGATACGCAGTATTTT. This translates into CASSFIAGTADTQYF.

A few counts support this clonotype. The chain combines TRBV7-2 with TRBJ1-1, with unresolved D. V was pared by 1 base and J by 9 bases, with 6 bases between. The germline V gene encodes CDR1 SGHTA and CDR2 FQGNSA. This CDR3 comprises 11 residues. This CDR3 reads CASSLGAKAFF. The CDR3 DNA sequence: TGTGCCAGCAGCTTAGGGGCAAAAGCTTTCTTT.

V and J are TRBV4-2 and TRBJ2-7; D could derive from TRBD1 or TRBD2 (5 bases each). The V gene's germline CDR1 is LGHNA and CDR2 YNFKEQ. V was cut by 6 bases and J by 4 bases, with 25 bases left in between. The CDR3 runs to 17 residues. DNA for the CDR3: TGTGCCAGCAGTCTAGCACGGGACCTCAGTGGGGTATACGAGCAGTACTTC. The encoded protein is CASSLARDLSGVYEQYF.

This clonotype was counted once. The gene calls are TRBV12-3 or TRBV12-4 and TRBJ1-5, with 9 positions matching TRBD1. The length of the CDR3 is 18 residues. V dropped 7 bases and J dropped 6; count of bases not matched to a gene: 19. In DNA, the CDR3 is TGTGCCAGCACAGTTTTACTATCGGGACAGGGTTTCTCTCAGCCCCAGCATTTT. Protein product: CASTVLLSGQGFSQPQHF.

J is TRBJ1-1 and V is TRBV2; TRBD1 matches 10 bases. Germline values: CDR1 SNHLY, CDR2 FYNNEI. V dropped 9 bases and J dropped 4; count of bases not matched to a gene: 8. This CDR3 has 14 amino acids. The CDR3 is CASRDRGAGTEAFF. The DNA of the CDR3 is TGTGCCAGTAGGGACAGGGGCGCTGGCACTGAAGCTTTCTTT.

CDR3 nucleotide sequence: TGCGCCAGCAGCTTGGGGCACGGACAGATCCGAAAACTGTTTTTT. Its protein is CASSLGHGQIRKLFF. The chain has TRBV5-1 and TRBJ1-4, with TRBD1 as a possible D gene (6 bases). The CDR3 extends over 15 amino acids. Germline loops: CDR1 SGHRS, CDR2 YFSETQ. Trimming removed 0 bases at V and 10 bases at J, with 16 bases between.